This TCR beta chain was profiled in a study of T cells in Graves' hyperthyroidism and ophthalmopathy (dated by TCRdb to between 2018 and 2021). For the study in its entirety: Peripheral blood was collected at initial diagnosis, before any treatment. To identify distinguishing TCR V-J signatures, a discovery cohort of around 100 patients was used, comprising 43 with Graves' ophthalmopathy and approximately 57 with stable Graves' hyperthyroidism. Prospective prediction of ophthalmopathy was tested in an independent validation cohort of approximately 19 hyperthyroidism patients and 17 patients who later progressed to ophthalmopathy. The 100 discovery patients were divided at random into training and test sets in a 7:3 ratio. In addition, the study compared T-cell repertoires in thyroid tissue and in blood from over 5 Graves' hyperthyroidism patients. Once sampling was done, hyperthyroidism patients were given methimazole at a starting dose of 30 mg daily, whereas ophthalmopathy patients were given high-dose intravenous methylprednisolone. According to the paper, TCR Vbeta CDR3 sequencing was carried out on 135 peripheral blood samples, which came from around 43 ophthalmopathy, around 74 hyperthyroidism and 17 progressor patients.

The TCR beta CDR3 regions were amplified from RNA transcripts. The first round of RT-PCR for the TCR CDR3 was performed with the HTBI primer set and the Qiagen OneStep RT-PCR kit. A second multiplex PCR round built the libraries, followed by size selection and purification. Paired-end sequencing of the libraries was performed with 100 bp reads on an Illumina HiSeq2000. Per the original workflow: SOAPnuke was used to process the raw data, removing reads that contained adapters or uncalled bases, had a mean Phred below 15, or lacked an exact match to the constant primer or identifier. High-quality paired reads were merged using COPE v1.2.5, and each unique nucleotide sequence was defined as a clonotype. MiTCR v1.1 was used to align clonotypes to the IMGT TRBV, TRBD and TRBJ reference segments. Only V-J combinations with frequency above 0.0001, covering 99.2% of repertoires, were analysed. A TCS score was defined as the ratio between F50 (clonal expansion) and ExV (chaos), using BLOSUM62-based TCRdist between CDR3 peptides within each V-J. Welch's t-statistics and random forest reduced approximately 520 V-J features to roughly 13, which were used in a naive Bayes classifier (R e1071). TCRdb reanalyzed the raw reads on its own, using fastp at Q25 for trimming and MiXCR for clone calling, and kept in-frame beta chains. Each record represents a unique CDR3 protein, reported with the most common genes and DNA among its rows. TCRdb, rather than the study authors, made the V and J calls. The sample table records some 600,000 distinct CDR3 sequences; around 13% of these occur just once. The ten top clones hold roughly 6.2% of the sample.

General findings and caveats noted by the study authors: Blood samples also contained most of the expanded thyroid clonotypes (frequency above 0.001), which suggests that blood repertoires may reflect thyroid immune responses. No statistical method was used to set the sample size in advance, and investigators knew the group allocation. In validation, the model predicted progression to ophthalmopathy a median of approximately 6.3 months before onset, with approximately 71% sensitivity and nearly 75% specificity. Ophthalmopathy was separated from stable hyperthyroidism by a 13 V-J signature model, with over 85% sensitivity and 81% to 82% specificity obtained in cross-validation and 80%/75% obtained in testing.

Hyperthyroidism patients were newly diagnosed, had a disease duration of under 2 months, and were aged 18 to 65 years. Exclusion was applied to patients with uncontrolled infections, other autoimmune diseases, pregnancy or lactation. Diagnoses were based on clinical symptoms, serum thyroxine and TRAb, thyroid ultrasound and orbital computed tomography. For progressor patients, blood was drawn at the first diagnosis of hyperthyroidism, before any ophthalmopathy symptoms had appeared. PBMCs were isolated from roughly 10 ml of fresh peripheral blood by Ficoll-Paque density gradient centrifugation. Progressor patients were defined as those initially diagnosed with Graves' hyperthyroidism in whom ophthalmopathy developed during follow-up. Total RNA was extracted using Trizol reagent, and RNA quality was assessed on an Agilent 2100 Bioanalyzer. V gives up 0 bases and J gives up 2 bases, and the segment between their germline ends measures 9 bases. The germline V gene (reference sequence) provides CDR1 WNHNN and CDR2 SYGVQD. Measured from the cysteine to the phenylalanine, the CDR3 is 15 residues long. CDR3 DNA only is kept here, 45 bases in frame from base 1.

As regards this clonotype: Its antigen is not yet known. No much larger clone is present one base from it, and per-base qualities are unavailable.

Material: blood. The receptor comes from a woman aged 25 to 39 with Graves' hyperthyroidism that later progressed to Graves' ophthalmopathy. Rearrangement joined TRBV10-1 to TRBJ2-3, with the D gene not clear enough to name. The base sequence is TGCGCCAGCAGTGAGTCCGGATCTAACACAGATACGCAGTATTTT. It translates as CASSESGSNTDTQYF.